This entry lists 8 T cell receptor beta chains sequenced from one sample in a study of blood T cell repertoires in COVID-19. TCRdb's copy holds only in-frame clones and misses some; the assay was immunoSEQ multiplex PCR. The sample has some 510,000 clones; roughly 88% are singletons. Input material: PBMCs or T cells enriched from blood (not recorded which). The origin of the receptors is a woman aged 40-49 years who had recovered from COVID-19.

V and J are TRBV24-1 and TRBJ2-5; TRBD1 agrees at 7 bases. With V trimmed by 5 bases and J by 4 bases, 6 bases remained unmatched. The germline gives CDR1 KGHDR, CDR2 SFDVKD. The CDR3 loop spans 14 amino acids. CDR3 residues: CATSGGTEVETQYF. CDR3 sequence (DNA): TGTGCCACCAGTGGTGGGACAGAGGTAGAGACCCAGTACTTC.

The CDR3 DNA sequence: TGTGCCATCAGTGAGACCGGGACAGACCGGGACGAGCAGTACTTC. This translates into CAISETGTDRDEQYF. The chain recombines TRBV10-3 with TRBJ2-7, with TRBD1 matching over 7 bases. Germline trimming cut 2 bases from V and 5 bases from J; bases unmatched to any gene: 9. Germline CDR1 and CDR2: ENHRY and SYGVKD. The CDR3 runs 15 residues.

The gene calls are TRBV7-2 and TRBJ2-1; D perhaps matches TRBD2 (5 bases). The CDR3 extends over 15 amino acids. The germline V gene encodes CDR1 SGHTA and CDR2 FQGNSA. The germline V and J ends were trimmed by 1 base and 0 bases, with 7 bases remaining between them. The DNA for the CDR3 is TGTGCCAGCAGCTTAGAACTAGGCTCCTACAATGAGCAGTTCTTC. Amino acids: CASSLELGSYNEQFF.

For the CDR3, the DNA is TGCGCCAGCAGCTTGGTACCGCCCACCGGGACAACTAACTCCTACAATGAGCAGTTCTTC. Its translation is CASSLVPPTGTTNSYNEQFF. V and J are TRBV5-1 and TRBJ2-1; possible D gene TRBD1, 6 bases. With 0 bases removed from V and 0 bases from J, the gap between germline ends came to 22 bases. This CDR3 is 20 amino acids long. CDR1 is SGHRS, CDR2 YFSETQ, per germline.

The chain employs TRBV20-1 and TRBJ1-5, with D possibly TRBD1 on 6 matching bases. This CDR3 is built from 11 residues. V shed 5 bases and J shed 9 bases, with 11 bases lying between them. CDR1 and CDR2 (germline): DFQATT, SNEGSKA (reference sequence). This CDR3 is CSAGTPGPQHF. The CDR3 region has the DNA TGCAGTGCTGGGACACCGGGGCCCCAGCATTTT.

The CDR3 sequence: CASSSGHRGTYEQYF. The DNA of the CDR3 is TGTGCCAGCAGCTCGGGACACCGTGGAACCTACGAGCAGTACTTC. This sequence joins TRBV9 and TRBJ2-7; possible D gene TRBD1, 6 bases. The CDR3 sequence is 15 residues long. V shed 4 bases and J shed 2 bases, with 16 bases lying between them. The germline V gene has CDR1 SGDLS and CDR2 YYNGEE.

The rearrangement joins TRBV12-3 or TRBV12-4 to TRBJ1-2; D is perhaps TRBD1 (5 bases). V was pared by 3 bases and J by 10 bases, with 12 bases between. This CDR3 has 12 residues. The CDR3 nucleotides are TGTGCCAGCAGTTTGGGGCATGGGGACTACACCTTC. It specifies CASSLGHGDYTF.

The gene calls are TRBV5-1 and TRBJ1-5; 8 bases map to TRBD1. The V and J ends lost 2 bases and 5 bases, in that order; junction bases with no gene match: 6. The CDR3 totals 15 residues. The germline V gene encodes CDR1 SGHRS and CDR2 YFSETQ. The CDR3 DNA sequence: TGCGCCAGCAGCTTTTTTTCAGGGGGCTATCAGCCCCAGCATTTT. Residues: CASSFFSGGYQPQHF.